This is a list of T cell receptor beta chains from one sample in a study of blood T cell repertoires in COVID-19. The repertoire was sequenced with immunoSEQ multiplex PCR; TCRdb's copy has only in-frame clones and lacks some. The table lists about 460,000 clones, about 85% of them singletons. The sample consisted of PBMCs or T cells enriched from blood (not recorded which). The receptors originated from a woman in her fifties or sixties who had recovered from COVID-19. Both conserved end residues are part of each CDR3. The order of the fields is D gene, V gene, clone size, J gene, CDR3 length, CDR3 DNA, CDR3 protein. A D gene is named only where the DNA matches it firmly. Expanded clones are given a class, and other clones once, few, many or no size at all.

d_call: -
v_call: TRBV30
clone_size: -
j_call: TRBJ1-1
cdr3_length: 11
cdr3_nt: TGTGCCTGGACCGGTCCCGCTGAAGCTTTCTTT
cdr3_aa: CAWTGPAEAFF

d_call: -
v_call: TRBV9
clone_size: -
j_call: TRBJ2-7
cdr3_length: 14
cdr3_nt: TGTGCCAGCAGCACCCGACTAGGGGCTTACGAGCAGTACTTC
cdr3_aa: CASSTRLGAYEQYF

d_call: TRBD1
v_call: TRBV10-3
clone_size: -
j_call: TRBJ1-2
cdr3_length: 18
cdr3_nt: TGTGCCATCAGTGAGAGGGGGACAGGAGCCCTAACTAACTATGGCTACACCTTC
cdr3_aa: CAISERGTGALTNYGYTF

d_call: -
v_call: TRBV10-3
clone_size: -
j_call: TRBJ2-3
cdr3_length: 14
cdr3_nt: TGTGCCATCAGTGAACGGGGGACCACAGATACGCAGTATTTT
cdr3_aa: CAISERGTTDTQYF

d_call: -
v_call: TRBV6-4
clone_size: -
j_call: TRBJ1-4
cdr3_length: 13
cdr3_nt: TGTGCCAGCAGTGGTGAAACAGGCGAAAAACTGTTTTTT
cdr3_aa: CASSGETGEKLFF

d_call: -
v_call: TRBV18
clone_size: -
j_call: TRBJ2-5
cdr3_length: 12
cdr3_nt: TGTGCCAGCTCACCGACAGATAAGACCCAGTACTTC
cdr3_aa: CASSPTDKTQYF

d_call: TRBD1
v_call: TRBV15
clone_size: -
j_call: TRBJ1-2
cdr3_length: 18
cdr3_nt: TGTGCCACCAGCAGAGATGGACAGGGCCACCCAACTATCTATGGCTACACCTTC
cdr3_aa: CATSRDGQGHPTIYGYTF

d_call: -
v_call: TRBV21-1
clone_size: -
j_call: TRBJ1-1
cdr3_length: 15
cdr3_nt: TGTGCCAGCAGCAAAGAATCGGGGTTGAGCACTGAAGCTTTCTTT
cdr3_aa: CASSKESGLSTEAFF

d_call: -
v_call: TRBV6-5
clone_size: once
j_call: TRBJ1-6
cdr3_length: 14
cdr3_nt: TGTGCCAGCAGCCGAGGAGGGACTGGGGCACCCCTCCACTTT
cdr3_aa: CASSRGGTGAPLHF

d_call: TRBD1
v_call: TRBV6-2/TRBV6-3
clone_size: -
j_call: TRBJ1-6
cdr3_length: 15
cdr3_nt: TGTGCCAGCAGTTCGAGACAGGGTAAATTGCCACCCCTCCACTTT
cdr3_aa: CASSSRQGKLPPLHF

d_call: -
v_call: TRBV12-3/TRBV12-4
clone_size: -
j_call: TRBJ2-3
cdr3_length: 12
cdr3_nt: TGTGCCAGCAGTTTAAGCTTTTCTACGCAGTATTTT
cdr3_aa: CASSLSFSTQYF

d_call: TRBD1
v_call: TRBV9
clone_size: -
j_call: TRBJ1-6
cdr3_length: 18
cdr3_nt: TGTGCCAGCAGCGTAGATCCTTTGGGGGACAGGGCGGGATCACCCCTCCACTTT
cdr3_aa: CASSVDPLGDRAGSPLHF

d_call: TRBD2
v_call: TRBV18
clone_size: -
j_call: TRBJ2-1
cdr3_length: 15
cdr3_nt: TGTGCCAGCTCACCATCGGCGGGGGGTTACAATGAGCAGTTCTTC
cdr3_aa: CASSPSAGGYNEQFF

d_call: -
v_call: TRBV5-6
clone_size: -
j_call: TRBJ1-4
cdr3_length: 14
cdr3_nt: TGTGCCAGCAGCACCGGCGGGCTAGGCGGAAAACTGTTTTTT
cdr3_aa: CASSTGGLGGKLFF

d_call: -
v_call: TRBV7-2
clone_size: -
j_call: TRBJ2-3
cdr3_length: 16
cdr3_nt: TGTGCCAGCAGCGTCCAGGGTCCTTTCCCCACAGATACGCAGTATTTT
cdr3_aa: CASSVQGPFPTDTQYF

d_call: TRBD2
v_call: TRBV5-1
clone_size: few
j_call: TRBJ2-7
cdr3_length: 15
cdr3_nt: TGCGCCAGCAGCTTTCAGTCTAGCGGAACCTACGAGCAGTACTTC
cdr3_aa: CASSFQSSGTYEQYF

d_call: TRBD2
v_call: TRBV3-1/TRBV3-2
clone_size: -
j_call: TRBJ2-1
cdr3_length: 16
cdr3_nt: TGTGCCAGCAGCCAGGCGGGACTAGCGGCTTACAATGAGCAGTTCTTC
cdr3_aa: CASSQAGLAAYNEQFF

d_call: TRBD1
v_call: TRBV7-9
clone_size: -
j_call: TRBJ2-2
cdr3_length: 17
cdr3_nt: TGTGCCAGCAGCTTCCCAAAACAGGGGGCGAACACCGGGGAGCTGTTTTTT
cdr3_aa: CASSFPKQGANTGELFF

d_call: -
v_call: TRBV4-1
clone_size: -
j_call: TRBJ1-6
cdr3_length: 16
cdr3_nt: TGCGCCAGCAGCCAAACGCCGGGACACGATAATTCACCCCTCCACTTT
cdr3_aa: CASSQTPGHDNSPLHF

d_call: -
v_call: TRBV6-2/TRBV6-3
clone_size: -
j_call: TRBJ1-2
cdr3_length: 13
cdr3_nt: TGTGCCAGCAGTTACCCCGGGGGGTATGGCTACACCTTC
cdr3_aa: CASSYPGGYGYTF

d_call: TRBD1
v_call: TRBV2
clone_size: -
j_call: TRBJ2-1
cdr3_length: 13
cdr3_nt: TGTGCCAGCTCAGAGGGGGCAAGGTATGAGCAGTTCTTC
cdr3_aa: CASSEGARYEQFF

d_call: TRBD1
v_call: TRBV5-4
clone_size: -
j_call: TRBJ1-6
cdr3_length: 17
cdr3_nt: TGTGCCAGCAGCTTTTTGGCAGGGGGGACCTATAATTCACCCCTCCACTTT
cdr3_aa: CASSFLAGGTYNSPLHF

d_call: TRBD2
v_call: TRBV3-1/TRBV3-2
clone_size: -
j_call: TRBJ2-4
cdr3_length: 16
cdr3_nt: TGTGCCAGCAGCCTCCGGGGGGGCATAGCCAAAAACATTCAGTACTTC
cdr3_aa: CASSLRGGIAKNIQYF

d_call: TRBD1
v_call: TRBV5-1
clone_size: -
j_call: TRBJ1-2
cdr3_length: 12
cdr3_nt: TGCGCCAGCAGCTTGGGGGGACAGCCCTTCACCTTC
cdr3_aa: CASSLGGQPFTF

d_call: -
v_call: TRBV4-1
clone_size: few
j_call: TRBJ1-3
cdr3_length: 15
cdr3_nt: TGCGCCAGCAGCCAAGTGCCAGGGCAGGAAAACACCATATATTTT
cdr3_aa: CASSQVPGQENTIYF

d_call: -
v_call: TRBV5-1
clone_size: -
j_call: TRBJ2-2
cdr3_length: 16
cdr3_nt: TGCGCCAGCAGCTTGGTGGCAGGGGCCTTCACCGGGGAGCTGTTTTTT
cdr3_aa: CASSLVAGAFTGELFF

d_call: -
v_call: TRBV28
clone_size: -
j_call: TRBJ2-2
cdr3_length: 16
cdr3_nt: TGTGCCAGCAGTCCCCCAGGGGTGGGGCGCACCGGGGAGCTGTTTTTT
cdr3_aa: CASSPPGVGRTGELFF

d_call: -
v_call: TRBV6-5
clone_size: -
j_call: TRBJ1-2
cdr3_length: 13
cdr3_nt: TGTGCCAGCAGTTCCCCAGGGGAGTATGGCTACACCTTC
cdr3_aa: CASSSPGEYGYTF

d_call: -
v_call: TRBV20-1
clone_size: -
j_call: TRBJ2-2
cdr3_length: 12
cdr3_nt: TGCAGTGCTAGTAGGGAGGCCGGGGAGCTGTTTTTT
cdr3_aa: CSASREAGELFF

d_call: -
v_call: TRBV27
clone_size: once
j_call: TRBJ2-6
cdr3_length: 15
cdr3_nt: TGTGCCAGCGGCGGTCTGGCTGTTGGGGCCAACGTCCTGACTTTC
cdr3_aa: CASGGLAVGANVLTF

d_call: TRBD1
v_call: TRBV28
clone_size: -
j_call: TRBJ1-6
cdr3_length: 16
cdr3_nt: TGTGCCAGCACCAAAGGGACCGGGACAGGTTATCGTCCCCTCCACTTT
cdr3_aa: CASTKGTGTGYRPLHF

d_call: TRBD1
v_call: TRBV2
clone_size: -
j_call: TRBJ2-1
cdr3_length: 13
cdr3_nt: TGTGCCAGCAGTGTATGGGACAGGGGGGAGCAGTTCTTC
cdr3_aa: CASSVWDRGEQFF

d_call: TRBD1
v_call: TRBV10-3
clone_size: -
j_call: TRBJ2-2
cdr3_length: 16
cdr3_nt: TGTGCCATCAGTGAGTTGGGGACAGGGGGACCCGGGGAGCTGTTTTTT
cdr3_aa: CAISELGTGGPGELFF

d_call: TRBD1
v_call: TRBV6-5
clone_size: -
j_call: TRBJ2-3
cdr3_length: 13
cdr3_nt: TGTGCCGGCGGGACAGGTAATACAGATACGCAGTATTTT
cdr3_aa: CAGGTGNTDTQYF

d_call: TRBD1
v_call: TRBV5-1
clone_size: -
j_call: TRBJ2-2
cdr3_length: 15
cdr3_nt: TGCGCCAGCAGCACGACAGGGATAGGGACCGGGGAGCTGTTTTTT
cdr3_aa: CASSTTGIGTGELFF

d_call: TRBD2
v_call: TRBV5-1
clone_size: -
j_call: TRBJ2-1
cdr3_length: 16
cdr3_nt: TGCGCCAGCAGCCGGGAGGGACTAGGGTCCTACAATGAGCAGTTCTTC
cdr3_aa: CASSREGLGSYNEQFF

d_call: TRBD2
v_call: TRBV11-2
clone_size: -
j_call: TRBJ2-1
cdr3_length: 14
cdr3_nt: TGTGCCATCATCCTAGCGGGGGGGTCCAATGAGCAGTTCTTC
cdr3_aa: CAIILAGGSNEQFF

d_call: -
v_call: TRBV20-1
clone_size: -
j_call: TRBJ1-2
cdr3_length: 13
cdr3_nt: TGCAGTGCTAGTGTCGGCAGCCAGGGGGGCTACACCTTC
cdr3_aa: CSASVGSQGGYTF

d_call: TRBD1
v_call: TRBV16
clone_size: -
j_call: TRBJ1-2
cdr3_length: 16
cdr3_nt: TGTGCCAGCACCAGAAGAACGAGACAGGGCGTGGATGGCTACACCTTC
cdr3_aa: CASTRRTRQGVDGYTF

d_call: -
v_call: TRBV2
clone_size: -
j_call: TRBJ1-2
cdr3_length: 15
cdr3_nt: TGTGCCAGCAGTCTTTCCCCGCGGCGGGGAGAGGGCTACACCTTC
cdr3_aa: CASSLSPRRGEGYTF

d_call: -
v_call: TRBV10-1
clone_size: -
j_call: TRBJ1-1
cdr3_length: 13
cdr3_nt: TGCGCCAGCAGTGAGTCGAGGGAGTCTGAAGCTTTCTTT
cdr3_aa: CASSESRESEAFF

d_call: TRBD1
v_call: TRBV10-3
clone_size: -
j_call: TRBJ1-2
cdr3_length: 15
cdr3_nt: TGTGCCATCAGTGAGTCGGGACAGGGGGCAGGAGGCTACACCTTC
cdr3_aa: CAISESGQGAGGYTF

d_call: -
v_call: TRBV5-1
clone_size: once
j_call: TRBJ1-3
cdr3_length: 15
cdr3_nt: TGCGCCAGCAGCCCCGGGGGGGCTTCTGGAAACACCATATATTTT
cdr3_aa: CASSPGGASGNTIYF

d_call: TRBD1
v_call: TRBV5-6
clone_size: -
j_call: TRBJ1-2
cdr3_length: 15
cdr3_nt: TGTGCCAGCAGCTGGGGACAGGGAAATATCTATGGCTACACCTTC
cdr3_aa: CASSWGQGNIYGYTF

d_call: TRBD1
v_call: TRBV5-6
clone_size: -
j_call: TRBJ2-1
cdr3_length: 17
cdr3_nt: TGTGCCAGCAGCTCCAAACTCTCCGGGACAGTCTACAATGAGCAGTTCTTC
cdr3_aa: CASSSKLSGTVYNEQFF

d_call: TRBD2
v_call: TRBV18
clone_size: -
j_call: TRBJ2-1
cdr3_length: 15
cdr3_nt: TGTGCCAGCTCACTGATAGCGGGGGCGATCAATGAGCAGTTCTTC
cdr3_aa: CASSLIAGAINEQFF

d_call: TRBD1
v_call: TRBV12-5
clone_size: -
j_call: TRBJ1-6
cdr3_length: 16
cdr3_nt: TGTGCTAGTGGTTTGTCCCGGGACAGGGGAAGCTCACCCCTCCACTTT
cdr3_aa: CASGLSRDRGSSPLHF

d_call: TRBD2
v_call: TRBV3-1/TRBV3-2
clone_size: -
j_call: TRBJ2-7
cdr3_length: 17
cdr3_nt: TGTGCCAGCAGCCAAGAGGGGACTAGCGGGGGGGCCTACGAGCAGTACTTC
cdr3_aa: CASSQEGTSGGAYEQYF